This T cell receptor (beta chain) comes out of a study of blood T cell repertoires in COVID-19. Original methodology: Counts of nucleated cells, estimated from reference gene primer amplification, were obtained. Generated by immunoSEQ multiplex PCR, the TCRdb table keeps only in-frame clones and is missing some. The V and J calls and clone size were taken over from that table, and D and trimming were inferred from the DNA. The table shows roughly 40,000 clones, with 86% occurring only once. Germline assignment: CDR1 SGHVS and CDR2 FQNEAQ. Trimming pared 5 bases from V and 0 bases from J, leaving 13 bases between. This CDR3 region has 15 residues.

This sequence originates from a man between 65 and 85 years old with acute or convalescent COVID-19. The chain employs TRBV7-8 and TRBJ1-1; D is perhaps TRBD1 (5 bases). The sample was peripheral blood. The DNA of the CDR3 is TGTGCCAGCAGCCCTGGGACTGTAATGAACACTGAAGCTTTCTTT. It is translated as CASSPGTVMNTEAFF.